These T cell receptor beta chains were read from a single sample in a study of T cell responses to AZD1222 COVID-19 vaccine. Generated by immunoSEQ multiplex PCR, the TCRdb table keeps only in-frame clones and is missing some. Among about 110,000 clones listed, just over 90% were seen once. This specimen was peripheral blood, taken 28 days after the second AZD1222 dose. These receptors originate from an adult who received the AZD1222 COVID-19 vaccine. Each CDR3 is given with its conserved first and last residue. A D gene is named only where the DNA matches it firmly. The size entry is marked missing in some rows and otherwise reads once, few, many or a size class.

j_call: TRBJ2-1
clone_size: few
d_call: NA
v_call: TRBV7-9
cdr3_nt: TGTGCCAGCAGCTTAACGCAGGGTACCTACAATGAGCAGTTCTTC
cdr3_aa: CASSLTQGTYNEQFF

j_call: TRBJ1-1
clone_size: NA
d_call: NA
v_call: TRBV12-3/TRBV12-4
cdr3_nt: TGTGCCAGCAGTCTGGAGGGGGGAGCTTTCTTT
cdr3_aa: CASSLEGGAFF

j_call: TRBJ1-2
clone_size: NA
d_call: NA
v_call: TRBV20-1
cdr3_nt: TGCAGTGCTAGTACTCATACCGCGGGAGGCTACACCTTC
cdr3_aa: CSASTHTAGGYTF

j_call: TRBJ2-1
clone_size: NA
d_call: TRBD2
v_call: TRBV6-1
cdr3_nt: TGTGCCAGCAGTGTTACTAGCGGGTCCTCCTACAATGAGCAGTTCTTC
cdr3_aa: CASSVTSGSSYNEQFF

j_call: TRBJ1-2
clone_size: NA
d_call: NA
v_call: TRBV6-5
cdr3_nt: TGTGCCAGCTGGACCAGGCTGAGGAACGGTGGCTACACCTTC
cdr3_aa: CASWTRLRNGGYTF

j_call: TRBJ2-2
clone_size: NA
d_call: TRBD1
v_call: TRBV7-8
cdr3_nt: TGTGCCAGCACCCACGGACAGGGCGGGACCGGGGAGCTGTTTTTT
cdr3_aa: CASTHGQGGTGELFF

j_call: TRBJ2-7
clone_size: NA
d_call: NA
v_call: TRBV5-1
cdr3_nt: TGCGCCAGCAGCCGAGTCGCCAACTCCTACGAGCAGTACTTC
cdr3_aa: CASSRVANSYEQYF

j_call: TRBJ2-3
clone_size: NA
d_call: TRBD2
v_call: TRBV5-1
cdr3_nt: TGCGCCAGCAGCCTCGGGACTAGCGATACGCAGTATTTT
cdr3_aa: CASSLGTSDTQYF

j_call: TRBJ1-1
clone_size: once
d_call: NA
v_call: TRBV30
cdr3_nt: TGTGCCTGGAACCTACTGGAGGGTGAAGCTTTCTTT
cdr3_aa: CAWNLLEGEAFF

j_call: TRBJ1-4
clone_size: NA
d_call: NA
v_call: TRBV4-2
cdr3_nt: TGTGCCAGCAGCCAAGGGGGAGGGGCTGGGGAAAAACTGTTTTTT
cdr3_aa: CASSQGGGAGEKLFF

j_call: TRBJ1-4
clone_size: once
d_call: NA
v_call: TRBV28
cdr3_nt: TGTGCCAGCTTACAGGGAGAAAATGAAAAACTGTTTTTT
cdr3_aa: CASLQGENEKLFF

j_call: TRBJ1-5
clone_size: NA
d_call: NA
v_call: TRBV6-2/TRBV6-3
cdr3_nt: TGTGCCAGCAGTAGCGCGGAGATGGGCAATCAGCCCCAGCATTTT
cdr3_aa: CASSSAEMGNQPQHF

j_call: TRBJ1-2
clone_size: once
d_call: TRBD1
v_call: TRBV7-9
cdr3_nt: TGTGCCAGCAGCGGGACAGGGGGACTCAACTATGGCTACACCTTC
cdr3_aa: CASSGTGGLNYGYTF

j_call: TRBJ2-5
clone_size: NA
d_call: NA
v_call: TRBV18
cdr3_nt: TGTGCCAGCCTTATGGGGCTCAAAGAGACCCAGTACTTC
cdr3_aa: CASLMGLKETQYF

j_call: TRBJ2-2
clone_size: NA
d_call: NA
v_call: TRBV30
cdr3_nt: TGTGCCTGGACTCCGGGACATAACACCGGGGAGCTGTTTTTT
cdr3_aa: CAWTPGHNTGELFF

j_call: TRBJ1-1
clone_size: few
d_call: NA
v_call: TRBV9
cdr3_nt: TGTGCCAGCAGCCCTTCCGGCGTCCTTAGCGAAGCTTTCTTT
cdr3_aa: CASSPSGVLSEAFF

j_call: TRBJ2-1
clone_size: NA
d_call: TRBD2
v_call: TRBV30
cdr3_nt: TGTGCCTGGAGTCCTTCTAGGACTAGCTATAAGATTGAGCAGTTCTTC
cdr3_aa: CAWSPSRTSYKIEQFF

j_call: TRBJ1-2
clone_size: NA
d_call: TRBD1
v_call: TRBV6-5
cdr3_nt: TGTGCCAGCAAACAAGAAGGGGGCGGCTACACCTTC
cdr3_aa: CASKQEGGGYTF

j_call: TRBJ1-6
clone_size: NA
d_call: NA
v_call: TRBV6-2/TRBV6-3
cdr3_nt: TGTGCCAGCAGTTACGCCGGGGGCGCGATTAATTCACCCCTCCACTTT
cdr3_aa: CASSYAGGAINSPLHF

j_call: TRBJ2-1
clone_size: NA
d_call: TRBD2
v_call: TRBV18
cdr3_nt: TGTGCCAGCTCGACCTATAGCGGGGGCAATGAGCAGTTCTTC
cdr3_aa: CASSTYSGGNEQFF

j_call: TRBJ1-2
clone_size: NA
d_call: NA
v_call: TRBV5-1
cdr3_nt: TGCGCCAGCAGCTTGTCGGGGGATGGCTACACCTTC
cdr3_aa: CASSLSGDGYTF

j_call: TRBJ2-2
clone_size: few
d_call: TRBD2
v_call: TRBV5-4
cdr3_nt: TGTGCCAGCGGCCGCGGGGGGGCCGAAACCGGGGAGCTGTTTTTT
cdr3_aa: CASGRGGAETGELFF

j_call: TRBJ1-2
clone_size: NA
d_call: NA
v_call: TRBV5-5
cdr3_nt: TGTGCCAGCACCGACAGGCCTACTAACTATGGCTACACCTTC
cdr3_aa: CASTDRPTNYGYTF

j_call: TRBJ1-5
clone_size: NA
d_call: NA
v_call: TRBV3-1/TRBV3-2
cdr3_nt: TGTGCCAGCAGCCTCTTTGGACCGGGGCAGCCCCAGCATTTT
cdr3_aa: CASSLFGPGQPQHF

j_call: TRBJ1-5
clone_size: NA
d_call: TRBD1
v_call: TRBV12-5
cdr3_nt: TGTGCTAGTGGGTCGGGACAGGGTACCAATCAGCCCCAGCATTTT
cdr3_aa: CASGSGQGTNQPQHF

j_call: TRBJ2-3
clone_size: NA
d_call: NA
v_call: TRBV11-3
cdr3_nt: TGTGCCAGCAGCTCGCCCGGGGACACAACGCAGTATTTT
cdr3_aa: CASSSPGDTTQYF

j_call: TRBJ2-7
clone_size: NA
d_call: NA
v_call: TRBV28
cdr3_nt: TGTGCCAGCAGTTCCCCCGGGAAGACAGCCTACGAGCAGTACTTC
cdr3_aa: CASSSPGKTAYEQYF

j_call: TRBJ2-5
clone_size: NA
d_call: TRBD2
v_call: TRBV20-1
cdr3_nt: TGCAGTGCTAGTGACTATCCGGGAGGAGAGACCCAGTACTTC
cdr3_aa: CSASDYPGGETQYF

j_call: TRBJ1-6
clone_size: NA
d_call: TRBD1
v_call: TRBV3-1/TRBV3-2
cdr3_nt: TGTGCCAGCAGCCCGGGACAGGGTGACTCACCCCTCCACTTT
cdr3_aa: CASSPGQGDSPLHF

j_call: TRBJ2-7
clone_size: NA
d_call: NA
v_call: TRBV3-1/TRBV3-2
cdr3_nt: TGTGCCAGCAGCCAAGTTGGCGGTCCCTACGAGCAGTACTTC
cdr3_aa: CASSQVGGPYEQYF

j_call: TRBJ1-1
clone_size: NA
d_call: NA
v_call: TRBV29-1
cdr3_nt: TGCAGCCTCCGCCAGGGAGGGAATGAAGCTTTCTTT
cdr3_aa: CSLRQGGNEAFF

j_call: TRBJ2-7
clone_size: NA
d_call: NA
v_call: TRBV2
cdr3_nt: TGTGCCAGCAGCCGCATGGGGACATCCTACGAGCAGTACTTC
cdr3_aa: CASSRMGTSYEQYF

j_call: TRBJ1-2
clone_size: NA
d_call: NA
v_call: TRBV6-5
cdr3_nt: TGTGCCACCCTAGGGACGACTCGGTATGGCTACACCTTC
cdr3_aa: CATLGTTRYGYTF

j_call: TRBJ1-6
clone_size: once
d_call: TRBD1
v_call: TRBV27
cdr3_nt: TGTGCCAGCAGTTTATTCCAGGGGGCGTATAATTCACCCCTCCACTTT
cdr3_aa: CASSLFQGAYNSPLHF

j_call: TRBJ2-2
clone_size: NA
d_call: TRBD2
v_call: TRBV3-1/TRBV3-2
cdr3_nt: TGTGCCAGCAGCCAAATGGTGACTAGCGGGACCGGGGAGCTGTTTTTT
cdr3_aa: CASSQMVTSGTGELFF

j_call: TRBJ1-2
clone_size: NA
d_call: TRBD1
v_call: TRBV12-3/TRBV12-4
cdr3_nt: TGTGCCAGCGGTGGGGGGACAGCCTATGGCTACACCTTC
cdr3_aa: CASGGGTAYGYTF